There are many counts of the clone carrying this T cell receptor beta chain. Uncontrolled infection, other autoimmune disease, pregnancy or lactation led to exclusion. The sample belongs to a study of T cells in Graves' hyperthyroidism and ophthalmopathy. Regions amplified from RNA transcripts were the TCR beta CDR3 regions. TCR CDR3 underwent first-round RT-PCR with the HTBI primer set. Using its own MiXCR run on the multiplex PCR reads, TCRdb lists one record per CDR3 protein. The sample yields fewer than 650,000 distinct CDR3 sequences, about 14% seen once. This CDR3 is 12 amino acids long. Germline lookup yields CDR1 SGHAT and CDR2 FQNNGV. Deletions cut 0 bases from V and 11 bases from J, with 10 bases between.

This TCR derives from a young woman with Graves' ophthalmopathy. The chain recombines TRBV11-2 with TRBJ1-1; D possibly corresponds to TRBD1 (5 bases). Sequenced sample: blood. The CDR3 loop is CASSLDQGGAFF. The CDR3 region has the DNA TGTGCCAGCAGCTTAGATCAGGGCGGTGCTTTCTTT.